This T cell receptor beta chain is drawn from a study of T-cell memory formation after mild COVID-19. Whole-study results and caveats: Confirmation of SARS-CoV-2 specificity was lacking for second-wave clones peaking day 37.

After 5'RACE with constant-segment primers, TCR alpha and TCR beta cDNA libraries carrying sample barcodes and UMIs were obtained. TCRdb processed the 5' RACE reads anew with MiXCR; each CDR3 protein has one entry. The sample carries 210,000 or so distinct CDR3 sequences, 15% to 20% recorded once. The CDR3 contains 13 residues. Germline assignment: CDR1 MNHEY and CDR2 SMNVEV (reference sequence). The V end was cut by 6 bases, the J end by 1 base, with 10 bases between. In the case of this clonotype: Antigen unknown.

This sequence was found in an adult woman who had mild COVID-19 (a few samples of this study predate the infection). Cell type and time point are not known. Sequencing input: PBMCs or a T cell subset sorted from them (not recorded which). The V call is TRBV27, the J call TRBJ2-7; D unclear. This CDR3 is CASRLGLSYEQYF. The CDR3 DNA follows: TGTGCCAGCAGGTTAGGGCTTTCCTACGAGCAGTACTTC.